Following are 31 T cell receptor beta chains from one sample sequenced in a study of blood T cell repertoires in COVID-19. Here immunoSEQ multiplex PCR was the method, and the copy in TCRdb shows in-frame clones only, minus some. The table shows approximately 69,000 clones, with nearly 80% occurring only once. Sample: peripheral blood. The source is a human donor in a cohort sampled during active COVID-19.

This clone was recorded only once. V is TRBV7-2 and J is TRBJ2-2; 8 positions agree with TRBD2. The germline CDR1 and CDR2 sequences are SGHTA and FQGNSA. The CDR3 length is 16 residues. Germline trimming cut 4 bases from V and 4 bases from J; bases unmatched to any gene: 8. The CDR3 nucleotides read TGTGCCAGCAGCTCACGGATAGCGGGGAGCACCGGGGAGCTGTTTTTT. Encoded protein: CASSSRIAGSTGELFF.

V gene TRBV6-5 combines with J gene TRBJ1-5; 10 bases fit TRBD1. CDR1 is MNHEY, CDR2 SVGAGI, per germline. This CDR3 has 15 amino acids. V trimming: 6 bases; J trimming: 3 bases; junction bases outside the gene matches: 5. CDR3 loop: CASRLGQGNNQPQHF. The CDR3 DNA is TGTGCCAGCAGGCTGGGACAGGGGAACAATCAGCCCCAGCATTTT.

The chain carries TRBV15 and TRBJ2-5; D is ambiguous. Deletions cut 9 bases from V and 5 bases from J, with 13 bases between. CDR3 length equals 12 residues. Looked up from germline, CDR1 is LNHNV and CDR2 is YYDKDF (reference sequence). CDR3 nucleotides: TGTGCCACTGGGCAACCCTGGGAGACCCAGTACTTC. This encodes CATGQPWETQYF.

The rearrangement links TRBV19 to TRBJ2-1, with D tentatively TRBD1 (6 bases). V gave up 7 bases and J gave up 2 bases, with 15 bases separating them. CDR1 and CDR2 from the germline V gene are LNHDA and SQIVND (reference sequence). CDR3 size: 15 residues. The CDR3 region has the DNA TGTGCCAGTAATCCAGGGGTAGGGACCTACAATGAGCAGTTCTTC. Amino acids: CASNPGVGTYNEQFF.

V and J are TRBV11-3 and TRBJ1-1; unclear D gene. The V gene's germline CDR1 is SGHNT and CDR2 YENEEA. Trimming pared 2 bases from V and 4 bases from J, leaving 8 bases between. CDR3 size: 13 residues. This CDR3 is CASSLLEGTEAFF. CDR3 bases: TGTGCCAGCAGCTTACTCGAGGGCACTGAAGCTTTCTTT.

V gene TRBV11-3 combines with J gene TRBJ2-2, with a tentative D call TRBD1 (6 bases). The CDR3 is 16 residues long. The germline V gene has CDR1 SGHNT and CDR2 YENEEA. The V gene lost 1 base and the J gene lost 4 bases, with 13 bases spanning the gap. The DNA for the CDR3 is TGTGCCAGCAGCTTAGCACCGGACAGTGGCACCGGGGAGCTGTTTTTT. Its translation: CASSLAPDSGTGELFF.

In DNA, the CDR3 is TGCGCCAGCAGCTTAAGCGACACCGGGGAGCTGTTTTTT. This sequence encodes CASSLSDTGELFF. The V gene is TRBV5-1, the J gene TRBJ2-2; D unclear. Germline CDR1 SGHRS, CDR2 YFSETQ. CDR3 size: 13 residues. Trimming cost V 2 bases and J 3 bases, with 5 bases left between them.

This sequence joins TRBV5-1 and TRBJ2-5; D is tentatively TRBD1 or TRBD2 (5 bases each). CDR3 size: 14 residues. CDR1 is SGHRS and CDR2 is YFSETQ in the germline V gene. Trimming took 4 bases from V and 7 from J, leaving 17 bases between them. The CDR3 loop reads CASSMGPMGRTQYF. In DNA, the CDR3 is TGCGCCAGCAGCATGGGACCGATGGGGAGGACCCAGTACTTC.

The gene calls are TRBV5-1 and TRBJ2-2; no firm D call. Germline V CDR1 and CDR2: SGHRS, YFSETQ. The CDR3 is 15 residues long. With 1 base removed from V and 0 bases from J, the gap between germline ends came to 7 bases. CDR3 amino acids: CASSLTRSNTGELFF. CDR3 DNA: TGCGCCAGCAGCTTGACACGATCGAACACCGGGGAGCTGTTTTTT.

The chain is built from TRBV5-1 and TRBJ2-7, with D possibly matching TRBD1 (5 bases). Trimming stripped 4 bases from V and 2 bases from J, with 13 bases between. This CDR3 has 14 residues. The germline gives CDR1 SGHRS, CDR2 YFSETQ. The CDR3 loop reads CASSPTMDTYEQYF. The CDR3 DNA follows: TGCGCCAGCAGCCCAACCATGGACACCTACGAGCAGTACTTC.

The chain is built from TRBV18 and TRBJ2-5; 11 nucleotides match TRBD1. There are 15 residues in the CDR3. The J segment lost 2 bases and the V segment lost 1 base, leaving 0 bases of the junction unmatched. Germline V gene lookup returns CDR1 KGHSH and CDR2 LQKENI. In nucleotides, the CDR3 is TGTGCCAGCTCACCACGGGACAGGGGGCAAGAGACCCAGTACTTC. Translation gives CASSPRDRGQETQYF.

The J gene is TRBJ1-6, the V gene TRBV6-4, with 7 bases fitting TRBD1. Germline V gene sequence: CDR1 MRHNA, CDR2 SNTAGT. Trimming removed 3 bases from V and 9 bases from J; junction bases left unmatched: 5. This CDR3 comprises 14 residues. The CDR3 region has the DNA TGTGCCAGCAGTGAAGGGACAGCCTCTTCACCCCTCCACTTT. Protein sequence: CASSEGTASSPLHF.

In this sample, this clone turned up a few times. The rearrangement uses TRBV3-1 (or the pseudogene TRBV3-2) and TRBJ1-6; D is possibly TRBD1 (6 bases). Germline V lookup: CDR1 LGHDT, CDR2 YNNKEL (reference sequence). The CDR3 spans 13 residues. V was cut by 3 bases and J by 10 bases, with 10 bases left in between. The CDR3 spells CASSHGQGSPLHF. For the CDR3, the DNA is TGTGCCAGCAGCCACGGCCAGGGGTCACCCCTCCACTTT.

V and J are TRBV30 and TRBJ2-7; D might be TRBD2 (6 bases). V was cut by 5 bases and J by 0 bases, with 20 bases left in between. Germline CDR1 reads GTSNPN; CDR2 reads SVGIG (reference sequence). The CDR3 contains 16 residues. The DNA for the CDR3 is TGTGCCTGGGATACTTTTTCAGTGGGGGGCTCCTACGAGCAGTACTTC. It specifies CAWDTFSVGGSYEQYF. The full variable domain, in which reference TRBV30 and TRBJ2-7 provide the parts outside the CDR3, is SQTIHQWPATLVQPVGSPLSLECTVEGTSNPNLYWYRQAAGRGLQLLFYSVGIGQISSEVPQNLSASRPQDRQFILSSKKLLLSDSGFYLCAWDTFSVGGSYEQYFGPGTRLTVT.

V and J are TRBV11-3 and TRBJ2-1; tentatively, D is TRBD2 (5 bases). Germline V gene data show CDR1 as SGHNT and CDR2 as YENEEA. Trimming cost V 4 bases and J 9 bases, with 13 bases left between them. CDR3 length equals 13 residues. The CDR3 region has the DNA TGTGCCAGCAGCTCCCCCGGGGTCCGTGAGCAGTTCTTC. Protein sequence: CASSSPGVREQFF. Combining the CDR3 with reference TRBV11-3 and TRBJ2-1 gives the whole variable domain EAGVVQSPRYKIIEKKQPVAFWCNPISGHNTLYWYLQNLGQGPELLIRYENEEAVDDSQLPKDRFSAERLKGVDSTLKIQPAELGDSAVYLCASSSPGVREQFFGPGTRLTVL.

As concerns this clone: One end of the junction is discordant with germline, which a read error may explain. V and J are TRBV28 and TRBJ1-4, with 10 nucleotides matching TRBD1. Per the germline V gene, CDR1 is MDHEN and CDR2 is SYDVKM. The CDR3 has 13 amino acids. The CDR3 nucleotides read TGTGCCAGCAGCCCCGGGACAGGGGAATTGTCGGATTTT. It codes for CASSPGTGELSDF.

The J gene is TRBJ2-3, the V gene TRBV24-1, with 9 bases fitting TRBD1. The CDR3 loop spans 15 amino acids. V shed 4 bases and J 5 bases; nucleotides not matched to a gene: 6. Germline-derived CDR1 and CDR2 are KGHDR and SFDVKD. Here the CDR3 reads CATSDPGQGRDTQYF. CDR3 DNA: TGTGCCACCAGTGACCCGGGACAGGGTAGAGATACGCAGTATTTT.

This chain joins TRBV5-1 and TRBJ2-5; 8 bases are shared with TRBD2. The CDR3 contains 14 residues. Germline V lookup: CDR1 SGHRS, CDR2 YFSETQ. Unmatched junction bases numbered 6, after V lost 6 bases and J lost 2 bases. The CDR3 is CASKLASGQETQYF. In DNA, the CDR3 is TGCGCCAGCAAGCTGGCTAGCGGGCAAGAGACCCAGTACTTC. Full variable domain (rest looked up from reference TRBV5-1 and TRBJ2-5): KAGVTQTPRYLIKTRGQQVTLSCSPISGHRSVSWYQQTPGQGLQFLFEYFSETQRNKGNFPGRFSGRQFSNSRSEMNVSTLELGDSALYLCASKLASGQETQYFGPGTRLLVL.

The CDR3 spells CASGTSGDSNEQFF. The CDR3 region has the DNA TGTGCCAGCGGGACTAGCGGGGATTCTAATGAGCAGTTCTTC. The rearrangement links TRBV10-3 to TRBJ2-1; 13 bases match TRBD2. Per germline, CDR1 ENHRY and CDR2 SYGVKD. V shed 10 bases and J 7 bases; nucleotides not matched to a gene: 7. The CDR3 is 14 residues long.

V and J are TRBV5-1 and TRBJ2-7; TRBD1 aligns across 8 bases. Unmatched junction bases numbered 7, after V lost 1 base and J lost 1 base. CDR3 length: 16 residues. Germline V gives CDR1 SGHRS, CDR2 YFSETQ. The CDR3 DNA is TGCGCCAGCAGCTTGAATCGGCAGGGGGCTTCCTACGAGCAGTACTTC. It is translated as CASSLNRQGASYEQYF. The full variable domain, in which reference TRBV5-1 and TRBJ2-7 provide the parts outside the CDR3, is KAGVTQTPRYLIKTRGQQVTLSCSPISGHRSVSWYQQTPGQGLQFLFEYFSETQRNKGNFPGRFSGRQFSNSRSEMNVSTLELGDSALYLCASSLNRQGASYEQYFGPGTRLTVT.

The rearrangement links TRBV11-2 to TRBJ2-3; no clear D gene. The germline V gene encodes CDR1 SGHAT and CDR2 FQNNGV. This CDR3 comprises 12 residues. V lost 5 bases, J lost 4 bases, and 7 bases lay in between. CDR3 amino acids: CASSPRADTQYF. The CDR3 nucleotides are TGTGCCAGCAGCCCTAGAGCAGATACGCAGTATTTT.

This rearrangement joins TRBV27 to TRBJ2-3; 13 bases line up with TRBD2. CDR3 length: 15 residues. Germline lookup yields CDR1 MNHEY and CDR2 SMNVEV (reference sequence). V was pared by 4 bases and J by 6 bases, with 4 bases of the junction left unmatched. In DNA form, the CDR3 reads TGTGCCAGCAGTTCGGGACTAGCGGGAATGGATACGCAGTATTTT. This sequence encodes CASSSGLAGMDTQYF.

The rearrangement joins TRBV13 to TRBJ2-1; 10 bases match TRBD2. Germline CDR1 and CDR2: PRHDT and FYEKMQ (reference sequence). V lost 3 bases, J lost 6 bases, and 11 bases stayed unmatched. This CDR3 region has 17 residues. CDR3 loop: CASSFRLRVAGGNEQFF. The CDR3 DNA follows: TGTGCCAGCAGCTTTCGTTTAAGGGTAGCGGGAGGCAATGAGCAGTTCTTC.

The chain has TRBV5-1 and TRBJ2-3; 13 bases are shared with TRBD2. From germline, CDR1 is SGHRS and CDR2 YFSETQ. CDR3 length: 19 amino acids. The V segment lost 1 base and the J segment 5 bases; nucleotides outside the gene matches: 13. The CDR3 spells CASSLPGTSGTTKGDTQYF. The CDR3 DNA reads TGCGCCAGCAGCTTGCCCGGGACTAGCGGGACCACCAAGGGAGATACGCAGTATTTT.

This chain joins TRBV11-3 and TRBJ2-2; D not resolved. The CDR3 extends over 14 amino acids. The V end lost 5 bases, the J end lost 0 bases, and 7 bases lay between the germline ends. The germline V gene has CDR1 SGHNT and CDR2 YENEEA. CDR3 DNA: TGTGCCAGCAGCCCCGGTACGAACACCGGGGAGCTGTTTTTT. This translates into CASSPGTNTGELFF.

This chain links TRBV18 with TRBJ2-3; the match to TRBD2 covers 9 bases. The CDR3 contains 16 residues. The junction had 6 bases not matched to a gene; V was cut back by 3 bases and J by 2 bases. Germline CDR1 KGHSH, CDR2 LQKENI. CDR3 nucleotides: TGTGCCAGCTCACCGACTAGCGGAGATTTCACAGATACGCAGTATTTT. Protein: CASSPTSGDFTDTQYF.

The DNA for the CDR3 is TGCGCCGCATCTGAAAGGGGCAGGGAGACCCAGTACTTC. Protein sequence: CAASERGRETQYF. J is TRBJ2-5 and V is TRBV5-1; TRBD1 is a possible D gene (5 bases). Per germline, CDR1 SGHRS and CDR2 YFSETQ. The CDR3 extends over 13 amino acids. The ends were cut back, 10 bases at V and 5 bases at J, with 18 bases in the middle.

The chain uses TRBV29-1 and TRBJ1-1; D remains ambiguous. Trimming cost V 7 bases and J 0 bases, with 3 bases left between them. Germline V gene lookup returns CDR1 SQVTM and CDR2 ANQGSEA. CDR3 length equals 10 residues. CDR3 region: CSAMNTEAFF. In nucleotides, the CDR3 is TGCAGCGCTATGAACACTGAAGCTTTCTTT.

This clone was detected once. The chain is built from TRBV4-1 and TRBJ1-1; TRBD1 agrees at 8 bases. Germline CDR1 and CDR2: MGHRA and YSYEKL. V dropped 4 bases and J dropped 2; count of bases not matched to a gene: 12. The CDR3 consists of 17 residues. Written as DNA, the CDR3 is TGCGCCAGCAGCCTCACCATAGATACAGGGGGTAACACTGAAGCTTTCTTT. Amino acid sequence: CASSLTIDTGGNTEAFF.

The chain employs TRBV27 and TRBJ1-4, with TRBD1 identical over 7 bases. Germline CDR1 is MNHEY and CDR2 is SMNVEV (reference sequence). V lost 2 bases, J lost 3 bases, and 3 bases stayed unmatched. This CDR3 is 15 amino acids long. CDR3 DNA sequence: TGTGCCAGCAGTTTAAGGGACAGATCTAATGAAAAACTGTTTTTT. Translated, it gives CASSLRDRSNEKLFF. The full variable domain, its missing parts supplied by reference TRBV27 and TRBJ1-4, is EAQVTQNPRYLITVTGKKLTVTCSQNMNHEYMSWYRQDPGLGLRQIYYSMNVEVTDKGDVPEGYKVSRKEKRNFPLILESPSPNQTSLYFCASSLRDRSNEKLFFGSGTQLSVL.

J is TRBJ2-1 and V is TRBV12-5; 8 nucleotides align to TRBD1. The CDR3 contains 15 residues. V was clipped by 1 base and J by 9 bases; unmatched bases: 8. From germline, CDR1 is LGHNT and CDR2 FRNRAP. Written as DNA, the CDR3 is TGTGCTAGTGGTTTGGCGACAGGGGAATTGGGTGAGCAGTTCTTC. Translating it yields CASGLATGELGEQFF.